These T cell receptor beta chains were read from a single sample in a study of blood T cell repertoires in COVID-19. Here immunoSEQ multiplex PCR was the method, and the copy in TCRdb shows in-frame clones only, minus some. The sample lists hundreds of thousands of clones; around four fifths were seen once. The material sequenced was peripheral blood. The receptors come from a woman in her 50s with acute or convalescent COVID-19. The CDR3 runs from the conserved cysteine through the conserved F or W. Each record gives: V gene, D gene, J gene, clone size, CDR3 protein, CDR3 DNA. A D gene is named only where the DNA matches it firmly. Expanded clones get a size class; other rows say once, few or many, or leave the size out.

>TRBV27|TRBD1|TRBJ1-2|.
CASSFGGGGDYGYTF
TGTGCCAGCAGTTTCGGAGGGGGCGGGGACTATGGCTACACCTTC
>TRBV14|.|TRBJ2-7|.
CASSQQPLRDEQYF
TGTGCCAGCAGCCAACAACCACTGAGGGATGAGCAGTACTTC
>TRBV7-2|.|TRBJ1-1|.
CASSLQVGNTEAFF
TGTGCCAGCAGCTTACAGGTCGGGAACACTGAAGCTTTCTTT
>TRBV6-1|TRBD1|TRBJ1-1|.
CASSDPGTGGTEAFF
TGTGCCAGCAGTGATCCCGGGACAGGGGGCACTGAAGCTTTCTTT
>TRBV28|.|TRBJ2-2|.
CASRRPGSTGELFF
TGTGCCAGCAGGCGCCCCGGGAGCACCGGGGAGCTGTTTTTT
>TRBV11-3|.|TRBJ2-2|.
CASSLGLREVSGELFF
TGTGCCAGCAGCTTAGGCTTGAGGGAGGTGTCCGGGGAGCTGTTTTTT
>TRBV5-1|TRBD2|TRBJ2-3|.
CASSLGLAGDQNTQYF
TGCGCCAGCAGCCTAGGACTAGCGGGAGATCAAAATACGCAGTATTTT
>TRBV27|.|TRBJ2-1|.
CASSLGRSGARVF
TGTGCCAGCAGTTTAGGTAGGAGTGGAGCGCGGGTCTTC
>TRBV11-2|.|TRBJ2-7|.
CASSSSSYYEQYF
TGTGCCAGCAGCTCCTCCAGTTATTACGAGCAGTACTTC
>TRBV5-6|.|TRBJ1-1|.
CASSWTREGMNTEAFF
TGTGCCAGCAGTTGGACCCGGGAAGGTATGAACACTGAAGCTTTCTTT
>TRBV11-2|TRBD2|TRBJ2-3|many
CASSLTSGSTDTQYF
TGTGCCAGCAGCTTGACTAGCGGGAGCACAGATACGCAGTATTTT
>TRBV6-5|.|TRBJ2-2|once
CATHGGKRTGELFF
TGTGCCACTCACGGCGGGAAGAGGACCGGGGAGCTGTTTTTT
>TRBV2|TRBD2|TRBJ2-2|.
CASSERTSGSEVTGELFF
TGTGCCAGCAGCGAAAGGACTAGCGGGAGTGAAGTCACCGGGGAGCTGTTTTTT
>TRBV28|.|TRBJ1-2|.
CASSPMYRDRDYGYTF
TGTGCCAGCAGTCCAATGTACAGGGACCGGGACTATGGCTACACCTTC
>TRBV9|TRBD2|TRBJ2-2|.
CASSGGNLAGDQLGELFF
TGTGCCAGCAGCGGAGGGAACCTAGCGGGGGATCAACTCGGGGAGCTGTTTTTT
>TRBV6-5|TRBD2|TRBJ2-7|.
CASSRGLADSYEQYF
TGTGCCAGCAGTCGAGGACTAGCGGACTCCTACGAGCAGTACTTC
>TRBV18|.|TRBJ2-1|.
CASSPPGRVTSRGQDEQFF
TGTGCCAGCTCACCACCGGGCCGGGTAACTAGTAGAGGCCAGGATGAGCAGTTCTTC
>TRBV25-1|.|TRBJ2-2|.
CASSEWGHRGELFF
TGTGCCAGCAGTGAATGGGGACACCGAGGGGAGCTGTTTTTT
>TRBV12-3/TRBV12-4|.|TRBJ1-5|.
CASSFGFNQPQHF
TGTGCCAGCAGTTTCGGTTTCAATCAGCCCCAGCATTTT
>TRBV11-2|TRBD1|TRBJ1-2|.
CASSLDPGQGARANYGYTF
TGTGCCAGCAGCTTAGATCCGGGACAGGGGGCGCGGGCTAACTATGGCTACACCTTC
>TRBV18|.|TRBJ1-4|.
CASSPYLADNEKLFF
TGTGCCAGCTCACCCTATTTAGCGGATAATGAAAAACTGTTTTTT
>TRBV20-1|.|TRBJ2-7|.
CSASPTYRDEQYF
TGCAGTGCTAGTCCCACCTACAGGGACGAGCAGTACTTC
>TRBV5-5|TRBD1|TRBJ2-3|.
CASSPGQGAPDTQYF
TGTGCCAGCAGCCCGGGACAGGGGGCGCCCGATACGCAGTATTTT
>TRBV7-3|.|TRBJ2-5|.
CASSPGLRGTQYF
TGTGCCAGCAGTCCTGGCCTCAGGGGGACCCAGTACTTC
>TRBV24-1|.|TRBJ1-3|.
CATSGSGNTIYF
TGTGCCACCAGCGGGTCTGGAAACACCATATATTTT
>TRBV29-1|.|TRBJ2-7|.
CSVVTLTTYEQYF
TGCAGCGTTGTAACTCTTACCACCTACGAGCAGTACTTC
>TRBV5-6|.|TRBJ2-1|.
CASSLGTLARSSYNEQFF
TGTGCCAGCAGCTTGGGGACTTTAGCGAGGAGCTCCTACAATGAGCAGTTCTTC
>TRBV25-1|TRBD2|TRBJ2-4|once
CASSGTSGPLAKNIQYF
TGTGCCAGCAGTGGGACTAGCGGGCCACTAGCCAAAAACATTCAGTACTTC